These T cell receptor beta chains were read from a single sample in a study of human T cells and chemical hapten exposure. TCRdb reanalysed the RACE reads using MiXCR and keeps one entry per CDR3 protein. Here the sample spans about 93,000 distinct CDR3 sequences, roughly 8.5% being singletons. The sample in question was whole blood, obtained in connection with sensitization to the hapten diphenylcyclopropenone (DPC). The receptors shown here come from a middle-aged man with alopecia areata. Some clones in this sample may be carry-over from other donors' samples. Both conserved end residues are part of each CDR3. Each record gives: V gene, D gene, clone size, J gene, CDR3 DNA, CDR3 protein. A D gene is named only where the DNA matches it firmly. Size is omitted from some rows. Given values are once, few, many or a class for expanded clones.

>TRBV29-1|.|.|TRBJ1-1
TGCAGCGTTGAATCGGTAGGTGGCACTGAAGCTTTCTTT
CSVESVGGTEAFF
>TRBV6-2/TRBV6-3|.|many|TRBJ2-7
TGTGCCAGCAAAACAGGACCCTACGAGCAGTACTTC
CASKTGPYEQYF
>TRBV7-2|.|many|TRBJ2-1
TGTGCCAGCAGCTTATACGGAGAGCAATACAATGAGCAGTTCTTC
CASSLYGEQYNEQFF
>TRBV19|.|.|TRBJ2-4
TGTGCCAGTAGTATAACTAGCCAGGGAGCCAAAAACATTCAGTACTTC
CASSITSQGAKNIQYF
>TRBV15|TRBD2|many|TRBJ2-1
TGTGCCACCAGCAGAGATTGGAGCGGGAGTCGCGATGAGCAGTTCTTC
CATSRDWSGSRDEQFF
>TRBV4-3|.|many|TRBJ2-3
TGCGCCAGCAGCCAAGAGGGCAATTCGCAGTATTTT
CASSQEGNSQYF
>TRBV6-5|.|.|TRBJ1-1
TGTGCCAGCAGTTATCTTCCACCCTTCGGTGAAGCTTTCTTT
CASSYLPPFGEAFF
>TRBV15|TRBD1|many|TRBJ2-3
TGTGCCACCAGCAGGGGACAGGGGACAGATACGCAGTATTTT
CATSRGQGTDTQYF
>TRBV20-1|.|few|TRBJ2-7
TGCAGTGCTAGAGATTTTTGGGGGAGCATTGAGCAGTACTTC
CSARDFWGSIEQYF
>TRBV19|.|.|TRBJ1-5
TGTGCCAGTAGTTATGAGGGTTATAGCAATCAGCCCCAGCATTTT
CASSYEGYSNQPQHF
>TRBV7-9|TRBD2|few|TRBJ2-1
TGTGCCAGCAGCTTAAGAGAGAGACTAGCGGGAGGGTACAATGAGCAGTTCTTC
CASSLRERLAGGYNEQFF
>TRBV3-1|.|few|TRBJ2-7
TGTGCCAGCAGCCAAGAATCGGCGGGGAACCCCTGGGAGCAGTACTTC
CASSQESAGNPWEQYF
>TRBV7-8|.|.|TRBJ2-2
TGTGCCAGCAGCACCGGGACGGACACCGGGGAGCTGTTTTTT
CASSTGTDTGELFF
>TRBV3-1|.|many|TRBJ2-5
TGTGCCAGCGGTCCGGAGACCCAGTACTTC
CASGPETQYF
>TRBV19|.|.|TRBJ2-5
TGTGCCAGTAGTTCACCCCCGGGGGGCACGGTCATGGGGACCCAGTACTTC
CASSSPPGGTVMGTQYF
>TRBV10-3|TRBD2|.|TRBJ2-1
TGTGCCATCAGTGCACAACTAGCGGGGACATACAATGAGCAGTTCTTC
CAISAQLAGTYNEQFF
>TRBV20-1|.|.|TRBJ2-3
TGCAGTGCTAGGGGGCGGTCCGAACCCACAGATACGCAGTATTTT
CSARGRSEPTDTQYF
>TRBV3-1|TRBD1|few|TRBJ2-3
TGTGCCAGCAGCCAGGACAGGGGGCGGACAGATACGCAGTATTTT
CASSQDRGRTDTQYF
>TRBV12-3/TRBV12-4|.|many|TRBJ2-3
TGTGCCAGCAGTTTGTGGGACCCCAGCACAGATACGCAGTATTTT
CASSLWDPSTDTQYF
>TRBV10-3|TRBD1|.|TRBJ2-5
TGTGCCATCAGCCAGGACAGGGCGCCCCAAGAGACCCAGTACTTC
CAISQDRAPQETQYF
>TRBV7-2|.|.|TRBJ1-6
TGTGCCACCCGAACGGGGTATAATTCACCCCTCCACTTT
CATRTGYNSPLHF
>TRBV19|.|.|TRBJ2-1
TGTGCCAGTAGTGAGACAGTCACCTACAATGAGCAGTTCTTC
CASSETVTYNEQFF
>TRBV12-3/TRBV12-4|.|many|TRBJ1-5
TGTGCCAGCAGCCGGGACGGCAATAGCAATCAGCCCCAGCATTTT
CASSRDGNSNQPQHF
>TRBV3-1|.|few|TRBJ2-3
TGTGCCAGCAGCACTGGGCTAGACACAGATACGCAGTATTTT
CASSTGLDTDTQYF
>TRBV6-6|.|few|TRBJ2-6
TGTGCCAGCAGACAGGACGCCCCCGGGGCCAACGTCCTGACTTTC
CASRQDAPGANVLTF
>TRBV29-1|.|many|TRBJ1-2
TGCAGCGTAGTTAGAGACTATGGCTACACCTTC
CSVVRDYGYTF
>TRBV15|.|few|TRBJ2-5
TGTGCCACCAGCAGAGAGGTCCTCGGGACCCAGTACTTC
CATSREVLGTQYF
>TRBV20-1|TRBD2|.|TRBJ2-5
TGCAGTGCTCAGTACGGGAGGGCCCGGGTAGAGACCCAGTACTTC
CSAQYGRARVETQYF
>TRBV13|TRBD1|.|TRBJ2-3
TGTGCCAGCAGGGCTCAGGGGGCAGATACGCAGTATTTT
CASRAQGADTQYF
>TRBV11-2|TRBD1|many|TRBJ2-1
TGTGCCAGCAGCTGGGGACCGGGACAGGGCCCCTACAATGAGCAGTTCTTC
CASSWGPGQGPYNEQFF
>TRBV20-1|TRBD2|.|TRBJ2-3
TGCAGTGCTAGAGGGCTAGCGGCAGATACGCAGTATTTT
CSARGLAADTQYF
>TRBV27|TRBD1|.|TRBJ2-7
TGTGCCAGTAAAACAGGGGCCTACGAGCAGTACTTC
CASKTGAYEQYF
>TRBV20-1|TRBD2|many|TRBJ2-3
TGCAGTGCTAGAAAGCTAGCGGGGCCTAGCACAGATACGCAGTATTTT
CSARKLAGPSTDTQYF
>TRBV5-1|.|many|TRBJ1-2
TGCGCCAGCAGCTTGGACGGAGACTATGGCTACACCTTC
CASSLDGDYGYTF
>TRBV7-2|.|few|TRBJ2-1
TGTGCCAGCAGCCCCCGACTAGTTGATGAGCAGTTCTTC
CASSPRLVDEQFF
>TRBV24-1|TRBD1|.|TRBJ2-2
TGTGCCACCCGCTCGGGGACAGTGAACACCGGGGAGCTGTTTTTT
CATRSGTVNTGELFF
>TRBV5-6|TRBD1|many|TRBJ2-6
TGTGCCAGCAGCTTCTGGACAGGTAGCTCTGGGGCCAACGTCCTGACTTTC
CASSFWTGSSGANVLTF
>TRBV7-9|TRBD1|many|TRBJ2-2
TGTGCCAGCACCCCAGGGGGCACCGGGGAGCTGTTTTTT
CASTPGGTGELFF
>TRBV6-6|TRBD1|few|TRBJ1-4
TGTGCCAGCAGGGGGAGGATTGGGACAGGTTCGGGGAAAACTAATGAAAAACTGTTTTTT
CASRGRIGTGSGKTNEKLFF
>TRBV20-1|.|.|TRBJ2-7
TGCAGTGCCGAGGATGGGGGGAGGTACGAGCAGTACTTC
CSAEDGGRYEQYF
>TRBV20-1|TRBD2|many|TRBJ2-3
TGCAGTGCTAGAAGGACTAGCAGCTACACAGATACGCAGTATTTT
CSARRTSSYTDTQYF
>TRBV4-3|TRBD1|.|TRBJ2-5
TGCGCCAGCAGCCAAAGGGCACAGGGGGCGGAGACCCAGTACTTC
CASSQRAQGAETQYF
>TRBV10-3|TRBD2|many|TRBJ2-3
TGTGCCATCAGGGGGACTTCTTCGCTAGCGGACCTAGATACGCAGTATTTT
CAIRGTSSLADLDTQYF
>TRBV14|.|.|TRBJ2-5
TGTGCCAGCATCCGAACCGGGGGAAAGACCCAGTACTTC
CASIRTGGKTQYF
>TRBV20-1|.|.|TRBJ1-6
TGCAGCGTCGGGGGAGACTATAATTCACCCCTCCACTTT
CSVGGDYNSPLHF
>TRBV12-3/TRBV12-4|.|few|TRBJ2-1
TGTGCCAGCTCTCGCGCCACAGGACGTGAGCAGTTCTTC
CASSRATGREQFF
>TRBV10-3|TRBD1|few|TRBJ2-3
TGTGCCATCAGACAACCGGGACAGGGGGCTTCAGATACGCAGTATTTT
CAIRQPGQGASDTQYF
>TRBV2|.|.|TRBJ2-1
TGTGCCAGCTGCCTAAGAGACACGCCGAGCTCCTACAATGAGCAGTTCTTC
CASCLRDTPSSYNEQFF
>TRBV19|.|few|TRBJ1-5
TGTGCCAGTAGTATCGGCAGGGTTGGCAATCAGCCCCAGCATTTT
CASSIGRVGNQPQHF
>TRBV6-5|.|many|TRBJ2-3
TGTGCCAGCAGGATAACTGGAGCCTACACAGATACGCAGTATTTT
CASRITGAYTDTQYF
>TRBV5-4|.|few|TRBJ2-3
TGTGCCAGCAGTTGGGGAGGGGGCGCAATAAAAGATACGCAGTATTTT
CASSWGGGAIKDTQYF
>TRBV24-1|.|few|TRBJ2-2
TGTGCCACCAGGGATACCGGGGAGCTGTTTTTT
CATRDTGELFF
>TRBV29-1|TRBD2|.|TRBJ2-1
TGCAGCGGAAGACTAGCGGAGTCCGGTGAGCAGTTCTTC
CSGRLAESGEQFF
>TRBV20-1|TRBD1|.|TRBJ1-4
TGCAGTGCTAGAAGGACAGGGTTGGGTGAAAAACTGTTTTTT
CSARRTGLGEKLFF
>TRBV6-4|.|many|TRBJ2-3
TGTGCCAGCAGTGATACGACAGATACGCAGTATTTT
CASSDTTDTQYF
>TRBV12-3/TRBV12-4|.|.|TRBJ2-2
TGTGCCAGCACCTCAACCGGGGAGCTGTTTTTT
CASTSTGELFF
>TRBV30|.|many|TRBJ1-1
TGTGCCTGGAGTGTTGGACTTACTGGGACTGAAGCTTTCTTT
CAWSVGLTGTEAFF
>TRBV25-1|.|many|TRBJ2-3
TGTGCCAGCAGTGTTGGTCTAGCACCCCATACGCAGTATTTT
CASSVGLAPHTQYF
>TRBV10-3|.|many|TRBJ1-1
TGTGCCATCAGTGTATTAGGCCCCGAAAATACTGAAGCTTTCTTT
CAISVLGPENTEAFF